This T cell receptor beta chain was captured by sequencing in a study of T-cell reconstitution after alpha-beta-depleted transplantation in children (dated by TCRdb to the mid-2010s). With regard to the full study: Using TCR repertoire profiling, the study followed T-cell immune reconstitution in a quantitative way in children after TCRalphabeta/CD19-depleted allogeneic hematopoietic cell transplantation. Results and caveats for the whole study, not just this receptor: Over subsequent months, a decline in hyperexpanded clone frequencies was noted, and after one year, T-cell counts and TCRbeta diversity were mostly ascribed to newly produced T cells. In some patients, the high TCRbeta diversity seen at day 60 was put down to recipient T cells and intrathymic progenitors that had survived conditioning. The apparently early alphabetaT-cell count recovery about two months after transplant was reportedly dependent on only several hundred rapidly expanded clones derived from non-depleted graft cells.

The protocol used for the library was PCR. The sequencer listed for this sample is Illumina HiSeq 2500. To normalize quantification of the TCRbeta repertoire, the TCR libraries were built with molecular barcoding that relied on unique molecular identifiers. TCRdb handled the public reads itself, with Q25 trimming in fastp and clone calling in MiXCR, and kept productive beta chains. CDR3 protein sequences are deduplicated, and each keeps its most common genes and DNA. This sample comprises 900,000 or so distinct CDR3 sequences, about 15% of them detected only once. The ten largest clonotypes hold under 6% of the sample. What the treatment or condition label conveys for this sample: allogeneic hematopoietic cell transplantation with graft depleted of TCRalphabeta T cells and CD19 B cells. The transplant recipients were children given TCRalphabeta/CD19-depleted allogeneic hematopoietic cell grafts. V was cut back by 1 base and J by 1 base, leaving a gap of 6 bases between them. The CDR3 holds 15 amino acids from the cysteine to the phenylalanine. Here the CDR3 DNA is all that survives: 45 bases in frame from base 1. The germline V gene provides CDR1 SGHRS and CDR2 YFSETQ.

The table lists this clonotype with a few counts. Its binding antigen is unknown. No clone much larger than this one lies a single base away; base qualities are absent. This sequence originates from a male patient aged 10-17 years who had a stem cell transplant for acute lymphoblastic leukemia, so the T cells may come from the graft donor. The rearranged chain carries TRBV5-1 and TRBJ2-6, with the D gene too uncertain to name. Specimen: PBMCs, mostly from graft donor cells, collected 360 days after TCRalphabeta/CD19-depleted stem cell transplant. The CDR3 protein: CASSLPKSGANVLTF. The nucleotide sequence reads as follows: TGCGCCAGCAGCTTGCCAAAGTCTGGGGCCAACGTCCTGACTTTC.